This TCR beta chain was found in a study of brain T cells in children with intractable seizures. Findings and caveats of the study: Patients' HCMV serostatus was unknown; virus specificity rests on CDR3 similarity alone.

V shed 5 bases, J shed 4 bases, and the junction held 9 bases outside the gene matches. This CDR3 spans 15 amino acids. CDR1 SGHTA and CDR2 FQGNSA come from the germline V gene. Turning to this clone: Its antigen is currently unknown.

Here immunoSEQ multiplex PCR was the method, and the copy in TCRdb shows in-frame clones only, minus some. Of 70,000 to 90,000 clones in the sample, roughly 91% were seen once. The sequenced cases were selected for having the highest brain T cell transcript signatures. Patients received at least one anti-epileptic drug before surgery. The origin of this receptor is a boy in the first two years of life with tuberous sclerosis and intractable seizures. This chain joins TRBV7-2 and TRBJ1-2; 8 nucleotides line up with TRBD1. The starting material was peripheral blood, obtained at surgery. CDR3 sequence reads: CASSMDRASSYGYTF. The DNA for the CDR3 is TGTGCCAGCAGCATGGACAGGGCCTCCTCCTATGGCTACACCTTC.